Following are 2 T cell receptor beta chains from one sample sequenced in a study of spatial heterogeneity in lung cancer. TCRdb re-analysed the 5' RACE reads in MiXCR, keeping a single row per CDR3 protein. The repertoire consists of roughly 80,000 distinct CDR3 sequences, with roughly an eighth occurring once and the leading ten covering around 4.3%. The time point: sample taken at primary tumor resection. Unsorted tumor, nontumor lung tissue or cryopreserved PBMC supplied the whole RNA. The source material was PBMCs, sampled at surgery. These receptor sequences come from a male donor with early-stage non-small cell lung cancer.

V is TRBV9 and J is TRBJ2-7; 8 bases agree with TRBD1. This CDR3 has 15 residues. CDR1 SGDLS and CDR2 YYNGEE come from the germline V gene. The V and J ends lost 4 bases and 3 bases, in that order; junction bases with no gene match: 9. In DNA form, the CDR3 reads TGTGCCAGCAGCTCAGGCGGGACAGGTGACTACGAGCAGTACTTC. It yields the protein CASSSGGTGDYEQYF. The variable domain in full, with the rest retrieved from reference TRBV9 and TRBJ2-7, is DSGVTQTPKHLITATGQRVTLRCSPRSGDLSVYWYQQSLDQGLQFLIQYYNGEERAKGNILERFSAQQFPDLHSELNLSSLELGDSALYFCASSSGGTGDYEQYFGPGTRLTVT.

V is TRBV14 and J is TRBJ2-5; tentatively, D is TRBD1 or TRBD2 (5 bases each). The CDR3 is made up of 13 amino acids. Per germline, CDR1 SGHDN and CDR2 FVKESK. Trimming took off 1 base at V and 7 bases at J, with 10 bases between the two ends. In nucleotides, the CDR3 is TGTGCCAGCAGCCAAGTAGGGACGGGGACCCAGTACTTC. It encodes CASSQVGTGTQYF.